The 17 T cell receptor beta chains below all came from one sample that was sequenced in a study of blood T cell repertoires in COVID-19. Generated by immunoSEQ multiplex PCR, the TCRdb table keeps only in-frame clones and is missing some. The sample has some 160,000 clones, 80% to 90% seen once; the top ten hold about 2.1%. The specimen sequenced was peripheral blood. Source of these receptors: a woman older than 75 with acute or convalescent COVID-19.

The rearrangement joins TRBV3-1 (or the pseudogene TRBV3-2) to TRBJ2-2; 9 nucleotides align to TRBD1. This CDR3 spans 18 amino acids. Unmatched junction bases numbered 11, after V lost 3 bases and J lost 3 bases. From germline, CDR1 is LGHDT and CDR2 YNNKEL (reference sequence). In nucleotides, the CDR3 is TGTGCCAGCAGCCAGGACCGGGGACAGGGAAGGGACACCGGGGAGCTGTTTTTT. It encodes CASSQDRGQGRDTGELFF.

The chain carries TRBV24-1 and TRBJ2-1; 7 bases align to TRBD1. The CDR3 extends over 16 amino acids. CDR1 is KGHDR, CDR2 SFDVKD, per germline. V lost 5 bases to trimming and J lost 0 bases; unmatched junction nucleotides: 6. For the CDR3, the DNA is TGTGCCACCAGTGGACAGGGCAAGAGCTCCTACAATGAGCAGTTCTTC. The encoded protein is CATSGQGKSSYNEQFF.

This chain uses TRBV2 with TRBJ2-3; possible D gene TRBD1, 5 bases. This CDR3 is built from 15 residues. Germline V gives CDR1 SNHLY, CDR2 FYNNEI. Trimming left V 7 bases short and J 2 bases short, with 16 bases between. The CDR3, as DNA: TGTGCCAGCACTCTAGGGGCAGAAGACACAGATACGCAGTATTTT. Its protein is CASTLGAEDTDTQYF.

The rearrangement joins TRBV2 to TRBJ1-2; perhaps TRBD1 as D (6 bases). The V gene's germline CDR1 is SNHLY and CDR2 FYNNEI. The CDR3 length is 15 residues. V lost 4 bases, J lost 6 bases, and 18 bases lay in between. This CDR3 reads CASSVLQGGGDGYTF. The CDR3 DNA follows: TGTGCCAGCAGTGTTCTACAGGGCGGTGGGGATGGCTACACCTTC.

V is TRBV5-1 and J is TRBJ1-1; TRBD1 matches at 7 bases. Trimming at V came to 4 bases and at J to 1 base, leaving 10 bases not matched to a gene. CDR3 length equals 16 residues. Germline loops: CDR1 SGHRS, CDR2 YFSETQ. The CDR3 nucleotides are TGCGCCAGCAGCGCCTTGGTAGGGGGCCAGAACACTGAAGCTTTCTTT. It translates to CASSALVGGQNTEAFF.

The chain links TRBV7-9 to TRBJ2-5; D remains ambiguous. CDR1 and CDR2 (germline): SEHNR, FQNEAQ (reference sequence). V was pared by 1 base and J by 3 bases, with 9 bases between. The CDR3 spans 14 residues. DNA of the CDR3: TGTGCCAGCAGCTTAGGGCATGATGAAGAGACCCAGTACTTC. As protein: CASSLGHDEETQYF.

The genes are TRBV4-1 and TRBJ2-5, with D maybe TRBD2 (6 bases). Germline assignment: CDR1 MGHRA and CDR2 YSYEKL. V was trimmed by 0 bases and J by 2 bases, leaving 7 bases between them. This CDR3 has 14 amino acids. For the CDR3, the DNA is TGCGCCAGCAGCCAAGAGGAGGGACAAGAGACCCAGTACTTC. Translated, it gives CASSQEEGQETQYF.

This clone occurred a few times. The gene calls are TRBV19 and TRBJ1-5; no reliable D call. The CDR3 sequence is 13 residues long. The V gene lost 3 bases and the J gene lost 4 bases, with 7 bases spanning the gap. CDR1 is LNHDA, CDR2 SQIVND, per germline (reference sequence). This CDR3 reads CASSIEGNQPQHF. The DNA of the CDR3 is TGTGCCAGTAGTATTGAGGGAAATCAGCCCCAGCATTTT.

This clone was recorded once. The V and J genes are TRBV5-6 and TRBJ2-1, with a tentative D call TRBD2 (5 bases). CDR1 and CDR2 from the germline V gene are SGHDT and YYEEEE. Trimming removed 4 bases from V and 2 bases from J, with 13 bases in between. The CDR3 sequence is 15 residues long. The CDR3 loop reads CASSNGLITYNEQFF. CDR3 bases: TGTGCCAGCAGCAACGGACTGATCACCTACAATGAGCAGTTCTTC.

Only one count was recorded for this clone. The chain combines TRBV10-3 with TRBJ1-1; D not resolved. Trimming stripped 3 bases from V and 5 bases from J, with 19 bases between. This CDR3 is built from 16 residues. Germline V gives CDR1 ENHRY, CDR2 SYGVKD. The CDR3 reads CAISESGVRGRTEAFF. CDR3 sequence (DNA): TGTGCCATCAGTGAATCGGGTGTCCGGGGTAGGACTGAAGCTTTCTTT.

The chain is built from TRBV15 and TRBJ1-2; 9 positions match TRBD1. The J segment lost 12 bases and the V segment lost 2 bases, leaving 10 bases of the junction unmatched. Germline lookup yields CDR1 LNHNV and CDR2 YYDKDF (reference sequence). This CDR3 spans 14 amino acids. CDR3 in DNA: TGTGCCACCAGCAGATCCGGGACAGGGAATGGGAACACCTTC. Protein sequence: CATSRSGTGNGNTF.

The chain is built from TRBV7-2 and TRBJ1-2; D may be TRBD1 (5 bases). This CDR3 has 16 residues. CDR1 is SGHTA, CDR2 FQGNSA, per germline. Trimming stripped 5 bases from V and 6 bases from J, with 22 bases between. CDR3 sequence (DNA): TGTGCCAGCAGCATTGCCGGACTGGGAGGGGTCCATGGCTACACCTTC. This encodes CASSIAGLGGVHGYTF.

The V gene is TRBV7-2, the J gene TRBJ2-2; D is unresolved. Germline V gene data show CDR1 as SGHTA and CDR2 as FQGNSA. The V end was cut by 5 bases, the J end by 5 bases, with 12 bases between. The CDR3 is made up of 14 amino acids. The CDR3, as DNA: TGTGCCAGCAGCCTAGGCTGGGCGACCGGGGAGCTGTTTTTT. Translation: CASSLGWATGELFF.

This clone occurred a few times. The J gene is TRBJ2-2, the V gene TRBV18; 8 positions agree with TRBD1. V lost 3 bases, J lost 0 bases, and 9 bases stayed unmatched. The germline gives CDR1 KGHSH, CDR2 LQKENI. The CDR3 extends over 18 amino acids. The CDR3 DNA sequence: TGTGCCAGCTCACCTCAAGAGGCGACAGGGGCGAACACCGGGGAGCTGTTTTTT. It specifies CASSPQEATGANTGELFF. Filled out from reference TRBV18 and TRBJ2-2, the complete variable domain reads NAGVMQNPRHLVRRRGQEARLRCSPMKGHSHVYWYRQLPEEGLKFMVYLQKENIIDESGMPKERFSAEFPKEGPSILRIQQVVRGDSAAYFCASSPQEATGANTGELFFGEGSRLTVL.

The rearrangement joins TRBV11-2 to TRBJ2-3; 10 nucleotides agree with TRBD2. Trimming took 3 bases from V and 1 from J; bases not matched to a gene: 4. Germline V lookup: CDR1 SGHAT, CDR2 FQNNGV. The CDR3 covers 16 residues. For the CDR3, the DNA is TGTGCCAGCAGCTTCAGAGCGGGGGGGGGCACAGATACGCAGTATTTT. It codes for CASSFRAGGGTDTQYF.

This chain connects TRBV28 to TRBJ1-2; 7 bases agree with TRBD1. V trimming: 8 bases; J trimming: 3 bases; junction bases outside the gene matches: 6. Per the germline V gene, CDR1 is MDHEN and CDR2 is SYDVKM. This CDR3 comprises 13 residues. The CDR3 sequence is CASGTGDDYGYTF. The CDR3 DNA is TGTGCCAGCGGTACAGGGGACGACTATGGCTACACCTTC.

This rearrangement joins TRBV19 to TRBJ2-2; 7 bases align to TRBD2. CDR3 length: 14 amino acids. Losses at the gene ends were 3 bases for V and 5 bases for J; bases not matched to a gene: 3. Germline V gene data show CDR1 as LNHDA and CDR2 as SQIVND (reference sequence). The CDR3 DNA sequence: TGTGCCAGTAGTATCGGGAGGCCGACCGGGGAGCTGTTTTTT. Translating gives CASSIGRPTGELFF.